The 13 T cell receptor beta chains below were found in one sample sequenced in a study of tumor-infiltrating lymphocytes in primary liver carcinoma. Total RNA amounting to around 530 ng was the source from which TCR beta cDNA was made with a constant-region primer. A slightly modified ARM-PCR protocol with three nested multiplex PCR rounds produced these TCR beta libraries. The first two PCR rounds used TRBV1-TRBV30 forward primers with a C-beta reverse primer, roughly 10 cycles each. TCRdb re-derived calls from the multiplex PCR reads in MiXCR, one entry per CDR3 protein. The table lists 95,000 to 150,000 distinct CDR3 sequences, around 64% of them singletons. Total RNA and DNA came together from about 21-30 mg of bulk tissue without cell sorting. The sequenced sample consisted of liver tumor tissue from sampling region 3. Subset specified: tumor region T3, left-lateral pole. These receptors came from a woman aged 55-75 years with primary liver carcinoma and hepatitis B virus infection.

This clonotype was detected ten times or more. The rearrangement links TRBV28 to TRBJ1-5; 7 bases map to TRBD1. V trimming: 3 bases; J trimming: 4 bases; junction bases outside the gene matches: 0. Germline V gene sequence: CDR1 MDHEN, CDR2 SYDVKM. CDR3 length: 13 amino acids. The CDR3 region is CASSLDRNQPQHF. DNA for the CDR3: TGTGCCAGCAGTTTGGACAGGAATCAGCCCCAGCATTTT.

Concerning this clonotype: This may be a read error, as it is one base from a much larger clone. The gene calls are TRBV30 and TRBJ2-2, with 8 bases that match TRBD2. CDR1 and CDR2 (germline): GTSNPN, SVGIG (reference sequence). This CDR3 has 14 residues. The CDR3 loop reads CARSSGVDTGELFF. The CDR3 nucleotides are TGTGCCCGGAGTAGCGGGGTTGACACCGGGGAGCTGTTTTTT.

The rearrangement links TRBV21-1 to TRBJ2-7. TRBV21-1 is labeled a pseudogene. CDR3 length: 16 amino acids. The CDR3 sequence: CASSNRPFEGSYEQYF. The CDR3 nucleotides read TGTGCCAGCAGCAATCGGCCTTTTGAGGGCTCCTACGAGCAGTACTTC.

To note about this clonotype: Germline and junction disagree at one end, which may indicate a read error. This sequence joins TRBV6-1 and TRBJ2-7, with TRBD2 as a possible D gene (5 bases). The CDR3 length is 12 residues. Germline V gene lookup returns CDR1 MNHNS and CDR2 SASEGT. The CDR3 is CACRPGMDERYF. In nucleotides, the CDR3 is TGTGCCTGCAGACCGGGGATGGACGAGCGGTACTTC.

This clonotype occurred once. The conserved closing phenylalanine or tryptophan is absent in this CDR3, likely reflecting a read error. The chain couples TRBV28 to TRBJ1-2; D is uncertain. Trimming stripped 6 bases from V and 0 bases from J, with 14 bases between. CDR3 length: 15 residues. Per the germline V gene, CDR1 is MDHEN and CDR2 is SYDVKM. The CDR3 here is CASSKGQITNYGYTS. DNA of the CDR3: TGTGCCAGCAGCAAGGGCCAGATTACTAACTATGGCTACACCTCC.

This clonotype was counted at least ten times. V usage is TRBV5-1 and J usage is TRBJ2-1; 10 bases match TRBD2. J gave up 2 bases and V 0 bases, and 8 bases lay outside the gene matches. Germline assignment: CDR1 SGHRS and CDR2 YFSETQ. The CDR3 is 18 amino acids. The chain's CDR3 is CASSLGSGRLGTYNEQFF. The CDR3 coding sequence is TGCGCCAGCAGCTTGGGTAGCGGGAGGCTCGGTACCTACAATGAGCAGTTCTTC.

There are many counts of this clonotype. The chain employs TRBV29-1 and TRBJ1-6; D uncertain. V dropped 7 bases and J dropped 7 bases, with 14 bases sitting between them. This CDR3 region has 13 residues. The V gene's germline CDR1 is SQVTM and CDR2 ANQGSEA. The CDR3 region has the DNA TGCAGCGCCAAAGTCGGTACGAATTCACCCCTCCACTTT. Translated, it gives CSAKVGTNSPLHF.

Worth noting for this clonotype: This may be a read error: a much more frequent sequence differs by one nucleotide. The chain carries TRBV7-8 and TRBJ2-5; D might be TRBD1 or TRBD2, each matching 5 bases. Germline CDR1 is SGHVS and CDR2 is FQNEAQ. CDR3 length equals 16 residues. Trimming took 5 bases from V and 4 from J, leaving 20 bases between them. CDR3 amino acids: CASSPSGTHMGETQYF. Here the CDR3 DNA reads TGTGCCAGCAGCCCGTCCGGGACCCATATGGGAGAGACCCAGTACTTC.

With regard to this clonotype: Because the CDR3 is missing its conserved closing phenylalanine or tryptophan, this is likely a read error. Because the CDR3's place on the DNA is in doubt, the DNA is left out and the CDR3 is given as listed by TCRdb. This chain links TRBV11-2 with TRBJ2-2; the table's D call of TRBD2 was not tested on the DNA. A total of 15 residues make up the CDR3, ends included. Germline values: CDR1 SGHAT, CDR2 FQNNGV. The CDR3 sequence: CASSPPQGPTGELSY.

Comment on this clonotype: This sequence may be a read error, since a much larger clone differs from it by one base. The chain employs TRBV29-1 and TRBJ2-2; D is perhaps TRBD2 (7 bases). There are 13 residues in the CDR3. Germline CDR1 SQVTM, CDR2 ANQGSEA. In DNA form, the CDR3 reads TGCAGCGTTGGAGGGGGGGGGACCGGGGAGCAGTTTTTT. It translates to CSVGGGGTGEQFF.

This clonotype was counted once. The chain recombines TRBV11-3 with TRBJ2-2; no firm D call. The CDR3 runs 13 residues. CDR1 SGHNT and CDR2 YENEEA come from the germline V gene. Trimming removed 7 bases from V and 7 bases from J, with 13 bases in between. The CDR3 sequence is CASNLQWGGELFF. The CDR3 region has the DNA TGTGCCAGCAACCTCCAGTGGGGCGGGGAGCTGTTTTTT.

About this clonotype itself: A clone one base away is much larger, so this may be a read error. V usage is TRBV5-8 and J usage is TRBJ2-3; TRBD2 aligns across 10 bases. The CDR3 covers 16 residues. Germline assignment: CDR1 SGHTS and CDR2 YDEGEE. The CDR3 loop is CASSLGTSGRTDTQCF. CDR3 coding DNA: TGTGCCAGCAGCTTGGGGACTAGCGGTCGCACAGATACGCAGTGTTTT. Full variable domain (outside the CDR3, taken from reference TRBV5-8 and TRBJ2-3): EAGVTQSPTHLIKTRGQQATLRCSPISGHTSVYWYQQALGLGLQFLLWYDEGEERNRGNFPPRFSGRQFPNYSSELNVNALELEDSALYLCASSLGTSGRTDTQCFGPGTRLTVL.

On this clonotype itself: A read error may explain this, as a much larger clone is one base away. This chain links TRBV14 with TRBJ1-2, with unresolved D. Looked up from germline, CDR1 is SGHDN and CDR2 is FVKESK. The length of the CDR3 is 13 residues. For the CDR3, the DNA is TGTGCCAACAGCCAAGGCAGATCCTATGGCTACACCTTC. Amino acid sequence: CANSQGRSYGYTF.